This TCR beta chain was captured by sequencing in a study of cytomegalovirus exposure and HLA in healthy donors. As concerns this clone: The antigen remains unidentified.

With V trimmed by 4 bases and J by 3 bases, 6 bases remained unmatched. Germline V CDR1 and CDR2: KGHSH, LQKENI. The CDR3 is 15 residues long. Primers included in the PCR were 60 Vbeta and 13 Jbeta primers. TCRdb's copy holds only in-frame clones and misses some; the assay was immunoSEQ multiplex PCR. The sample yields some 150,000 clones, roughly 78% seen once. Overall study findings and caveats: Confirmation in vitro established that a few CMV-associated chains were specific for CMV antigens. The study recorded 150 to 200 TCR beta chains that were cytomegalovirus-associated.

The material sequenced was PBMCs. This chain uses TRBV18 with TRBJ1-3; 7 bases line up with TRBD1. The TCR was taken from a man aged 35-49 years in good health and CMV-seropositive. As DNA, the CDR3 is TGTGCCAGCTCACAGACAGGGAGCTATGGAAACACCATATATTTT. This codes for CASSQTGSYGNTIYF.